This TCR beta chain was identified in a study of blood T cells in healthy people across ages. Across the whole study: Capture via template switching afforded approximately one barcoded beta molecule per two T cells. Study-level points and caveats: Strong correlation linked observed beta diversity and percent naive T cells.

With respect to this clonotype: No antigen is known for it.

Then a second PCR, running roughly 6 to 11 cycles, was carried out with a sample-barcoded 5' primer and a J-beta primer mix. TCRdb re-called the 5' RACE reads through MiXCR, storing one row per CDR3 protein. The table records 920,000 or so distinct CDR3 sequences, more than 35% of them present only once. Germline lookup yields CDR1 LNHDA and CDR2 SQIVND (reference sequence). CDR3 length: 15 amino acids. The chain employs TRBV19 and TRBJ2-4, with 9 bases that match TRBD2. Near its end, the DNA agrees better with TRBJ2-7, so the J call may be wrong. This TCR was sampled from a woman between 55 and 75 years old in good health. The sequencing sample was made of blood. The CDR3 bases are TGTGCCAGTAGTCCGGGCGGGAGGGCCGTACACGAGCAGTACTTC. The encoded protein is CASSPGGRAVHEQYF.